This T cell receptor beta chain came from a study of T-cell memory formation after mild COVID-19. In the study overall: Clusters of TCRs were largely donor specific. Overall study findings and caveats: Nothing showed for sure that second-wave clones peaking on day 37 were SARS-CoV-2 specific. The main location of contracting CD4+ clones was CM and EM, and that of contracting CD8+ clones was EMRA.

UMIs and sample barcodes were carried by the TCR alpha and TCR beta cDNA libraries that 5'RACE produced using constant-segment primers. MiXCR, applied by TCRdb to the 5' RACE reads, yields one record per CDR3 protein. Altogether tens of thousands of distinct CDR3 sequences are present, around 15% being singletons, with the ten largest covering around two fifths. With regard to this clonotype: Its antigen is undetermined.

This TCR came from a young man who had mild COVID-19 (a few samples of this study predate the infection). Cell type and time point are not known. The sequenced sample was PBMCs or a T cell subset sorted from them (not recorded which).

The DNA of the CDR3 is TGTGCCAGCAGCTTAGGGCAGACCGTGAACACTGAAGCTTTCTTT. Translation: CASSLGQTVNTEAFF. The chain combines TRBV11-2 with TRBJ1-1; no reliable D call. The germline CDR1 and CDR2 sequences are SGHAT and FQNNGV. The V gene lost 1 base and the J gene lost 0 bases, with 9 bases spanning the gap. The CDR3 covers 15 residues.